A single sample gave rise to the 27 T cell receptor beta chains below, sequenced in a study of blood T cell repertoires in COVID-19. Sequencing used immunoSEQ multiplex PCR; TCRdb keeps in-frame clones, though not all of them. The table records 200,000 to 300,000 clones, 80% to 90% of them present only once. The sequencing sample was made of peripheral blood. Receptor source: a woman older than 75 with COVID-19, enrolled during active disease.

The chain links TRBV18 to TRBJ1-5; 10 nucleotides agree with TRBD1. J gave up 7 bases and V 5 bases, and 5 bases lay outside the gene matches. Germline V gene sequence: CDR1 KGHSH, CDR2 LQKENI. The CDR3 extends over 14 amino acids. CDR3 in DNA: TGTGCCAGCTCATCCGACAGGGGGCGACAGCCCCAGCATTTT. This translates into CASSSDRGRQPQHF.

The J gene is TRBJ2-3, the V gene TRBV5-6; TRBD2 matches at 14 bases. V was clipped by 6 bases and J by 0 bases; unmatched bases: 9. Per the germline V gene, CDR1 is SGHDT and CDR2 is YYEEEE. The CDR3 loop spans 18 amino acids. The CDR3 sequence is CASTWTSGRPASTDTQYF. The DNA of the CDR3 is TGTGCCAGCACCTGGACTAGCGGGAGGCCGGCGAGCACAGATACGCAGTATTTT.

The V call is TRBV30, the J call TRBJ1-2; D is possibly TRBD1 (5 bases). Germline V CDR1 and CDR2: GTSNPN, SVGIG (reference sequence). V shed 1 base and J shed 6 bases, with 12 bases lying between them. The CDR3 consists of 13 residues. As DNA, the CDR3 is TGTGCCTGGAGTGCAAGGACATCGGATGGCTACACCTTC. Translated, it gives CAWSARTSDGYTF. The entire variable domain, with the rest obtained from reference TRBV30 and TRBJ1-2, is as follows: SQTIHQWPATLVQPVGSPLSLECTVEGTSNPNLYWYRQAAGRGLQLLFYSVGIGQISSEVPQNLSASRPQDRQFILSSKKLLLSDSGFYLCAWSARTSDGYTFGSGTRLTVV.

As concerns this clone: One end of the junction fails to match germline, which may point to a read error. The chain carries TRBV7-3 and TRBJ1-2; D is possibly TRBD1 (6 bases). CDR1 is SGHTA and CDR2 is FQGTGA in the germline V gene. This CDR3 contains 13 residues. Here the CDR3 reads CASSSGGSRGLSF. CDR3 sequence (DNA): TGTGCCAGCAGCTCTGGGGGAAGCAGGGGACTATCCTTC.

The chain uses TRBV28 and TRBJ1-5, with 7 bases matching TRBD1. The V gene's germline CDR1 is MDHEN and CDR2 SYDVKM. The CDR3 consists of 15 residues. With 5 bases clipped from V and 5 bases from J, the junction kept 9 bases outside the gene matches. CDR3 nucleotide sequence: TGTGCCAGCAGTCCTCTCGTACAGGGGTATCAGCCCCAGCATTTT. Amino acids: CASSPLVQGYQPQHF.

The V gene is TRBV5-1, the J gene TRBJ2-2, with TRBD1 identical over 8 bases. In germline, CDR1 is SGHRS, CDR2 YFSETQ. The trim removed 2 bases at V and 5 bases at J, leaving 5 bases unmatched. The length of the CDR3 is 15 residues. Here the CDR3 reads CASSFGQGRTGELFF. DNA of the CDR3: TGCGCCAGCAGCTTCGGACAGGGTAGGACCGGGGAGCTGTTTTTT.

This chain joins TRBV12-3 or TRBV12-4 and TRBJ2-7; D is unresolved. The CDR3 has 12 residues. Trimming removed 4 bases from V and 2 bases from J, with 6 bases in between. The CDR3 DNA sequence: TGTGCCAGCAGTTCTCGCGCCTACGAGCAGTACTTC. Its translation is CASSSRAYEQYF.

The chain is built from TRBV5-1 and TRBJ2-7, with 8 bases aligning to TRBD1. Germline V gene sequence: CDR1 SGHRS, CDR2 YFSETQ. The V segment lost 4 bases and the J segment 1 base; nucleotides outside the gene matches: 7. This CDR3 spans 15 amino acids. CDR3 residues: CASSHDRGPSYEQYF. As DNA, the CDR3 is TGCGCCAGCAGCCACGACAGGGGACCTTCCTACGAGCAGTACTTC.

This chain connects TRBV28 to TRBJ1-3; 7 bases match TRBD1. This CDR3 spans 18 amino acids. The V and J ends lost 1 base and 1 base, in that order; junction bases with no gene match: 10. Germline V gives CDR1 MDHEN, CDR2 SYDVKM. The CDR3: CASSLSQLIRGSGNTIYF. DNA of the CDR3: TGTGCCAGCAGTTTATCTCAACTAATCAGGGGGTCTGGAAACACCATATATTTT.

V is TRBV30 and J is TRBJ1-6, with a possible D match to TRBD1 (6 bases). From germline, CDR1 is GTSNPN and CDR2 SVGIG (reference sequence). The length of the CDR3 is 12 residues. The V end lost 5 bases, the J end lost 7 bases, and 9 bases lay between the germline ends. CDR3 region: CAWGQGNSPLHF. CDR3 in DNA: TGTGCCTGGGGTCAGGGGAATTCACCCCTCCACTTT.

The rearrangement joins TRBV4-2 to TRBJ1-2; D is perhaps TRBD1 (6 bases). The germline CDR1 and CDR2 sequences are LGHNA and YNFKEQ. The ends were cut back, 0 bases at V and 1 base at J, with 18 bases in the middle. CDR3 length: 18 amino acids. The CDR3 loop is CASSQERGGARINYGYTF. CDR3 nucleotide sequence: TGTGCCAGCAGCCAAGAGAGGGGGGGCGCCCGGATTAACTATGGCTACACCTTC.

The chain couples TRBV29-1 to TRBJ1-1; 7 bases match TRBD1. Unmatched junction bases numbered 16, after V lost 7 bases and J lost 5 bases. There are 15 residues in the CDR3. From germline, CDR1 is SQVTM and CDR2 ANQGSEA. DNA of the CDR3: TGCAGCGATTTGCCCGCGACAGGGATTGGGACTGAAGCTTTCTTT. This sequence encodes CSDLPATGIGTEAFF.

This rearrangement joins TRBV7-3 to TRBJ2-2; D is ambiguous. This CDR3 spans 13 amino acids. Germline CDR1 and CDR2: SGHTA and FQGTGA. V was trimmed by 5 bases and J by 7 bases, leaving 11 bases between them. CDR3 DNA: TGTGCCAGCAGCCCCTCGGGTGTCGGGGAGCTGTTTTTT. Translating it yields CASSPSGVGELFF. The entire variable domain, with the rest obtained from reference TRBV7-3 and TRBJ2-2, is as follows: GAGVSQTPSNKVTEKGKYVELRCDPISGHTALYWYRQSLGQGPEFLIYFQGTGAADDSGLPNDRFFAVRPEGSVSTLKIQRTERGDSAVYLCASSPSGVGELFFGEGSRLTVL.

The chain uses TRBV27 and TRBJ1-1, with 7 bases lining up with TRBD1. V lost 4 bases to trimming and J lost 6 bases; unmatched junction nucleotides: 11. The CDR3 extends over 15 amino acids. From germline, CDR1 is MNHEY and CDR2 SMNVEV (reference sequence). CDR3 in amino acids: CASSSRTGISPEAFF. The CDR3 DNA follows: TGTGCCAGCAGTTCACGGACAGGTATTTCGCCTGAAGCTTTCTTT.

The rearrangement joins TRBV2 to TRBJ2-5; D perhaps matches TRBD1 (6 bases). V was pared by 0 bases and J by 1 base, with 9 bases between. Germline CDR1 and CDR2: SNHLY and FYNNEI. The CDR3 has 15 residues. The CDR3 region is CASSEAGAFQETQYF. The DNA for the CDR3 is TGTGCCAGCAGTGAAGCGGGGGCTTTCCAAGAGACCCAGTACTTC.

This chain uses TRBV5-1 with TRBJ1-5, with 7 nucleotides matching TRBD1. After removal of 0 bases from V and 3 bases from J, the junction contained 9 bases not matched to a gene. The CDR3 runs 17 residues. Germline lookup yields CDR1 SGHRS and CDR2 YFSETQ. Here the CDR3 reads CASSLDPQTGSNQPQHF. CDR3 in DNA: TGCGCCAGCAGCTTGGACCCGCAGACAGGGTCCAATCAGCCCCAGCATTTT.

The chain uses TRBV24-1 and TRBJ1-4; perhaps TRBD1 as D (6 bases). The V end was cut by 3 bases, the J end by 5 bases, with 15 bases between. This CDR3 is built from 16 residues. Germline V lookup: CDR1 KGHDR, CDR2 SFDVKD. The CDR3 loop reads CATSDGQGLSNEKLFF. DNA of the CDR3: TGTGCCACCAGTGATGGTCAGGGGTTATCCAATGAAAAACTGTTTTTT.

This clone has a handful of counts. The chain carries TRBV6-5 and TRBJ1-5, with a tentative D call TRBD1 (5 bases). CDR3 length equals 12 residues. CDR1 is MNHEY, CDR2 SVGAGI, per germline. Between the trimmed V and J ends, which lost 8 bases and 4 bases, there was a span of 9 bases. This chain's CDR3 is CASRQQNQPQHF. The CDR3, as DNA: TGTGCCAGCCGACAGCAAAATCAGCCCCAGCATTTT.

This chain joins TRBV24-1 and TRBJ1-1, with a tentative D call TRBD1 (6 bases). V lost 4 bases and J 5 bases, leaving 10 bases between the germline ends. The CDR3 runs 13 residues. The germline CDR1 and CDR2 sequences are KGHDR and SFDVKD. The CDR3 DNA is TGTGCCACCAGTGAACAGGGTCGGACTGAAGCTTTCTTT. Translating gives CATSEQGRTEAFF.

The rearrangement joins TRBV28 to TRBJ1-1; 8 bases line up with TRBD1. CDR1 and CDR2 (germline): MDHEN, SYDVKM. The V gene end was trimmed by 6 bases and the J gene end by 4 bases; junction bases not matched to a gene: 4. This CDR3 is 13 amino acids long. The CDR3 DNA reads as TGTGCCAGCAGATCGCAGGGGGCCACTGAAGCTTTCTTT. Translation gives CASRSQGATEAFF.

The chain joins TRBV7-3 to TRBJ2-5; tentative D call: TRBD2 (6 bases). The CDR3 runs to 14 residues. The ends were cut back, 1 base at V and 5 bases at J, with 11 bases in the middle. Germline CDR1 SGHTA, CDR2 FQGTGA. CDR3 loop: CASSLSGGRETQYF. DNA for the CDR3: TGTGCCAGCAGCTTAAGTGGAGGGAGGGAGACCCAGTACTTC.

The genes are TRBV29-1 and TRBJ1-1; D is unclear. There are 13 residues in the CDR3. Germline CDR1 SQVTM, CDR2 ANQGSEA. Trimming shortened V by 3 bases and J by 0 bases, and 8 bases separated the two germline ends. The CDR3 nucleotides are TGCAGCGTTGAGGCGACATTGAACACTGAAGCTTTCTTT. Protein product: CSVEATLNTEAFF.

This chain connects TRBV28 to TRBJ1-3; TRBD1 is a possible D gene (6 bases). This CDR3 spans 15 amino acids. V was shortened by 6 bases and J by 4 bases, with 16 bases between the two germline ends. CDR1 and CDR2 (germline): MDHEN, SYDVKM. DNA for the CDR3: TGTGCCAGCAGCTCTATGGGGGCGCTCGGAAACACCATATATTTT. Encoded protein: CASSSMGALGNTIYF.

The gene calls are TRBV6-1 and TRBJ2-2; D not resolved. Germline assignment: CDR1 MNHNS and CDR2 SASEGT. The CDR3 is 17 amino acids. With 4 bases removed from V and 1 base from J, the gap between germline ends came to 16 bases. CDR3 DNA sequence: TGTGCCAGCAGTGGTAGCAAGGCGGCTATGAACACCGGGGAGCTGTTTTTT. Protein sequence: CASSGSKAAMNTGELFF.

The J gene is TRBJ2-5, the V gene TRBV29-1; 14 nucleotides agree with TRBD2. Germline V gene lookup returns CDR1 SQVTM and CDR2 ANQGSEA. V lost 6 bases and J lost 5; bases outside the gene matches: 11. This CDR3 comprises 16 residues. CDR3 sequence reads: CSVVPGLAGVQETQYF. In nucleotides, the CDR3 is TGCAGCGTCGTCCCGGGACTAGCGGGAGTACAGGAGACCCAGTACTTC.

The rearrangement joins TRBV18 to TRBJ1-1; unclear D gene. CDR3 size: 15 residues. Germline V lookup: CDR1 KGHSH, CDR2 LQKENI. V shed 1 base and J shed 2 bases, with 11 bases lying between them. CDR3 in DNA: TGTGCCAGCTCACCACTGATCACTAGTAACACTGAAGCTTTCTTT. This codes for CASSPLITSNTEAFF.

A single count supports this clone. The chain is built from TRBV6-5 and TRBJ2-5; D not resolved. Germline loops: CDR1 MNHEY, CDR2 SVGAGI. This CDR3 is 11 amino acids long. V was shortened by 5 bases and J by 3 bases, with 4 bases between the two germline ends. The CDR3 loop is CASSPEETQYF. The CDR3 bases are TGTGCCAGCAGTCCCGAAGAGACCCAGTACTTC.